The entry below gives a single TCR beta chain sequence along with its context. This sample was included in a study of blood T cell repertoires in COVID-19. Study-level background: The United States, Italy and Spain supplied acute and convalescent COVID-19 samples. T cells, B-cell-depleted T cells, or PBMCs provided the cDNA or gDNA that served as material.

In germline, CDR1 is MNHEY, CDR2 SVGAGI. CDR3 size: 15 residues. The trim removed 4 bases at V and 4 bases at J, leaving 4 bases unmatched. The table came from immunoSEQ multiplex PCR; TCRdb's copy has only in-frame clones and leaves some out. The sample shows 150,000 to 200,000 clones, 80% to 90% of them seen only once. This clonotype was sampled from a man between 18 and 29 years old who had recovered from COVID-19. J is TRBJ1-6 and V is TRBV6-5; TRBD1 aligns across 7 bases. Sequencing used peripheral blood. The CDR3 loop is CASSSGQEYNSPLHF. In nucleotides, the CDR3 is TGTGCCAGCAGTTCAGGACAGGAATATAATTCACCCCTCCACTTT.